This TCR beta chain comes out of a study of CD8 T cells in Susac syndrome. The RNA, about 0.45 to 1 ug, was put through reverse transcription using random hexamers. TCRdb redid the calling of the immunoSEQ multiplex PCR reads with MiXCR, one entry per CDR3 protein. The profile shows 140,000 or so distinct CDR3 sequences, around 95% of them singletons. The V segment lost 1 base and the J segment 5 bases; nucleotides outside the gene matches: 2. Germline V lookup: CDR1 SGHNT, CDR2 YYREEE (reference sequence). The CDR3 has 15 residues. This sequence originates from a human donor with Susac syndrome. The sample consisted of CD4+ T cells from PBMCs. The V call is TRBV5-4, the J call TRBJ2-5; 13 positions match TRBD2. The DNA for the CDR3 is TGTGCCAGCAGCTTGAGACTAGCGGGGGGCGAGACCCAGTACTTC. Translation: CASSLRLAGGETQYF. The variable domain in full, completed from reference TRBV5-4 and TRBJ2-5, reads ETGVTQSPTHLIKTRGQQVTLRCSSQSGHNTVSWYQQALGQGPQFIFQYYREEENGRGNFPPRFSGLQFPNYSSELNVNALELDDSALYLCASSLRLAGGETQYFGPGTRLLVL.